This T cell receptor beta chain was sequenced for a study of T cells in Graves' hyperthyroidism and ophthalmopathy. Study-level background: Any treatment followed the collection of peripheral blood at initial diagnosis.

The definition of stable Graves' hyperthyroidism was no ophthalmopathy progression within 18 months. The CDR3 regions of TCR beta were amplified from RNA transcripts. TCR CDR3 regions were first amplified by RT-PCR with HTBI primers. TCRdb independently ran MiXCR on the multiplex PCR reads; one entry per CDR3 protein. The table has about 840,000 distinct CDR3 sequences, 38% seen once. Specimen: blood. This TCR derives from a young man with Graves' hyperthyroidism.

CDR3 bases: TGTGCCAGCAGGTCTGATCGGGGTTCTGATTACGAGCAGTACTTC. Translated: CASRSDRGSDYEQYF. The V gene is TRBV5-5, the J gene TRBJ2-7; tentative D call: TRBD2 (5 bases). The length of the CDR3 is 15 residues. Germline V CDR1 and CDR2: SGHKS, YYEKEE (reference sequence). V was cut by 5 bases and J by 4 bases, with 19 bases left in between.